The rows below give T cell receptor beta chains drawn from one sample of a study of T cell responses to AZD1222 COVID-19 vaccine. Measured with immunoSEQ multiplex PCR; TCRdb has only the in-frame clones, and not every one. The profile shows about 120,000 clones, approximately 88% of them singletons. Sequencing was performed on peripheral blood, taken 28 days after the second AZD1222 dose. The receptors shown here come from an adult who received the AZD1222 COVID-19 vaccine. Each CDR3 is given with its conserved first and last residue. The D gene is left open where the match is weak. Clone size is stated in some rows and not others, as once, few, many or a class when expanded.

TRBV15	TRBJ2-7	-	-	CATSRERDTPPYEQYF	TGTGCCACCAGCAGAGAGCGGGACACCCCCCCCTACGAGCAGTACTTC
TRBV27	TRBJ2-1	-	TRBD1	CASNSRGQGFNEQFF	TGTGCCAGCAACTCTCGTGGACAGGGCTTCAATGAGCAGTTCTTC
TRBV27	TRBJ1-2	-	-	CASGSGITNYGYTF	TGTGCCAGCGGCTCAGGGATAACTAACTATGGCTACACCTTC
TRBV7-3	TRBJ2-7	-	-	CASRSDYEQYF	TGTGCCAGCAGGAGTGACTACGAGCAGTACTTC
TRBV5-6	TRBJ1-1	-	-	CASSLVAETEAFF	TGTGCCAGCAGCTTGGTGGCAGAAACTGAAGCTTTCTTT
TRBV11-1	TRBJ1-1	few	TRBD1	CASSRLGGGSGTEAFF	TGTGCCAGCAGCCGACTTGGAGGGGGCAGTGGGACTGAAGCTTTCTTT
TRBV21-1	TRBJ2-1	few	-	CASSRERTRSMVKQFF	TGTGCCAGCAGCAGAGAGAGGACCCGAAGTATGGTAAAGCAGTTCTTC
TRBV5-1	TRBJ1-2	-	TRBD1	CASGIQGADLYGYTF	TGCGCCAGCGGAATTCAGGGGGCGGACCTCTATGGCTACACCTTC
TRBV4-3	TRBJ2-7	-	-	CASSQDEGQTGEQYF	TGCGCCAGCAGCCAAGATGAGGGTCAAACCGGCGAGCAGTACTTC
TRBV2	TRBJ2-2	once	-	CASSEDGAGGELFF	TGTGCCAGCAGTGAAGACGGGGCGGGCGGGGAGCTGTTTTTT
TRBV6-5	TRBJ1-6	-	-	CASKQGVGNSPLHF	TGTGCCAGCAAACAAGGGGTGGGAAATTCACCCCTCCACTTT
TRBV18	TRBJ1-2	-	-	CASSPLGGDYGYTF	TGTGCCAGCTCACCGTTAGGCGGCGACTATGGCTACACCTTC
TRBV27	TRBJ2-7	once	-	CASSDGYEQYF	TGTGCCAGCAGCGACGGCTACGAGCAGTACTTC
TRBV27	TRBJ2-2	-	-	CASRRVGTGELFF	TGTGCCAGCAGGCGGGTAGGGACCGGGGAGCTGTTTTTT
TRBV29-1	TRBJ2-3	-	-	CSVAPGADTQYF	TGCAGCGTTGCCCCCGGGGCAGATACGCAGTATTTT
TRBV7-9	TRBJ1-3	-	-	CASSLMGIGNTIYF	TGTGCCAGCAGCTTAATGGGCATCGGAAACACCATATATTTT
TRBV6-5	TRBJ2-5	-	-	CASRAVLIETQYF	TGTGCCAGCAGGGCCGTTTTAATCGAGACCCAGTACTTC
TRBV6-2/TRBV6-3	TRBJ2-1	-	-	CASSYPLVHEQFF	TGTGCCAGCAGTTATCCCCTGGTCCATGAGCAGTTCTTC
TRBV19	TRBJ1-1	-	-	CASSIIGALGTEAFF	TGTGCCAGTAGTATCATAGGGGCGTTGGGCACTGAAGCTTTCTTT
TRBV15	TRBJ1-6	-	-	CATSRSGNNSPLHF	TGTGCCACCAGTAGGTCAGGGAATAATTCACCCCTCCACTTT
TRBV10-3	TRBJ2-5	-	TRBD2	CATLAGGGETQYF	TGTGCCACTCTAGCGGGGGGGGGAGAGACCCAGTACTTC
TRBV6-2/TRBV6-3	TRBJ1-5	-	-	CASSYRLNNQPQHF	TGTGCCAGCAGTTACCGGCTTAACAATCAGCCCCAGCATTTT
TRBV6-1	TRBJ1-4	-	-	CASSENKGQGNEKLFF	TGTGCCAGCAGTGAAAACAAAGGGCAGGGTAATGAAAAACTGTTTTTT
TRBV2	TRBJ1-1	-	-	CASSAGYMSTEAFF	TGTGCCAGCAGTGCAGGGTATATGAGCACTGAAGCTTTCTTT
TRBV7-3	TRBJ1-2	-	TRBD1	CASSLTGQGAGYGYTF	TGTGCCAGCAGCTTAACGGGACAGGGGGCAGGGTATGGCTACACCTTC
TRBV9	TRBJ2-1	-	TRBD2	CASSVGPAGGYNEQFF	TGTGCCAGCAGCGTAGGTCCAGCGGGGGGGTACAATGAGCAGTTCTTC
TRBV19	TRBJ1-1	-	-	CASNFGLMAFF	TGTGCCAGTAATTTCGGTTTAATGGCTTTCTTT
TRBV2	TRBJ2-7	-	-	CASSEAGPSYEQYF	TGTGCCAGCAGTGAAGCGGGGCCCTCCTACGAGCAGTACTTC
TRBV25-1	TRBJ1-4	-	-	CASSDSGYATNEKLFF	TGTGCCAGCAGCGATAGTGGATATGCAACTAATGAAAAACTGTTTTTT
TRBV6-5	TRBJ2-3	-	-	CASSYSRGARTDTQYF	TGTGCCAGCAGTTACTCACGGGGGGCGCGGACAGATACGCAGTATTTT
TRBV6-2/TRBV6-3	TRBJ2-2	-	TRBD2	CASSYSTSGGARTGELFF	TGTGCCAGCAGTTACTCGACTAGCGGGGGGGCCAGAACCGGGGAGCTGTTTTTT
TRBV24-1	TRBJ1-2	few	-	CATSDMDGGGYTF	TGTGCCACCAGTGATATGGACGGTGGTGGCTACACCTTC
TRBV4-1	TRBJ2-7	-	TRBD1	CASSPPLGTGDYEQYF	TGCGCCAGCAGCCCCCCCCTTGGGACAGGAGACTACGAGCAGTACTTC
TRBV15	TRBJ2-7	-	-	CATSRGSSYEQYF	TGTGCCACCAGCAGAGGTAGCTCCTACGAGCAGTACTTC
TRBV7-8	TRBJ2-1	few	TRBD2	CASSLVSSGGAEQFF	TGTGCCAGCAGCTTAGTGTCTAGCGGGGGGGCTGAGCAGTTCTTC
TRBV7-2	TRBJ1-1	-	TRBD1	CASSIAPGQVTEAFF	TGTGCCAGCAGCATCGCACCGGGACAGGTAACTGAAGCTTTCTTT
TRBV6-6	TRBJ1-1	-	-	CASVGAGNTEAFF	TGTGCCAGCGTGGGCGCGGGGAACACTGAAGCTTTCTTT
TRBV14	TRBJ1-3	-	-	CASSQTTWGSEGTIYF	TGTGCCAGCAGCCAAACAACTTGGGGTTCCGAGGGCACCATATATTTT
TRBV7-9	TRBJ2-2	-	TRBD2	CASSLTKPSGGGELFF	TGTGCCAGCAGCTTAACGAAACCCAGCGGGGGTGGGGAGCTGTTTTTT
TRBV2	TRBJ1-1	-	-	CASKEGEGTEAFF	TGTGCCTCCAAAGAGGGGGAGGGGACTGAAGCTTTCTTT
TRBV11-2	TRBJ2-4	once	-	CASSLGPGSLQYF	TGTGCCAGCAGCTTAGGCCCAGGGAGCCTTCAGTACTTC
TRBV12-3/TRBV12-4	TRBJ1-2	-	TRBD1	CASSRDRDYGYTF	TGTGCCAGCAGCCGGGACAGGGACTATGGCTACACCTTC
TRBV19	TRBJ2-3	-	TRBD2	CASSPRGLAGATDTQYF	TGTGCCAGTAGTCCGAGAGGACTAGCGGGGGCCACAGATACGCAGTATTTT
TRBV25-1	TRBJ2-3	-	-	CASSTTRLNTDTQYF	TGTGCCAGCAGTACGACCCGACTGAACACAGATACGCAGTATTTT
TRBV9	TRBJ2-1	-	-	CASSTRPGGLPYNEQFF	TGTGCCAGCAGCACCCGCCCCGGGGGCCTGCCCTACAATGAGCAGTTCTTC
TRBV3-1/TRBV3-2	TRBJ2-3	-	-	CASSLIATTSTDTQYF	TGTGCCAGCAGTTTGATAGCGACGACTAGCACAGATACGCAGTATTTT